The source of this TCR beta chain is a study of shared clonotypes between healthy human individuals. Overall study results and limits: There were few donors, and this limited the genetic and exposure-history diversity represented.

Regarding this clone: Its antigen is not identified. The sample contains more than one DNA sequence encoding this CDR3.

Germline CDR1 and CDR2: SGHTS and YDEGEE. Trimming shortened V by 1 base and J by 5 bases, and 3 bases separated the two germline ends. The CDR3 has 11 amino acids. The input for sorted-subset replicate PCRs was around 0.2 ug DNA, some 30,000 T cell genomes. Profiling relied on immunoSEQ multiplex PCR, and the TCRdb table lists in-frame clones only, not all of them. The data show 700,000 or so clones, roughly 70% seen once. The authors divided CD4+ cells into CD45RA+ naive and CD45RA-negative memory subsets. Sequenced sample: memory CD4+ T cells sorted from blood. Subset reported: CD45RA-negative fraction. The clonotype was recovered from a woman aged 30 to 39 in good health. This chain links TRBV5-8 with TRBJ2-5, with D hard to call. CDR3 coding DNA: TGTGCCAGCAGCTTGCGTGAGACCCAGTACTTC. It encodes CASSLRETQYF.